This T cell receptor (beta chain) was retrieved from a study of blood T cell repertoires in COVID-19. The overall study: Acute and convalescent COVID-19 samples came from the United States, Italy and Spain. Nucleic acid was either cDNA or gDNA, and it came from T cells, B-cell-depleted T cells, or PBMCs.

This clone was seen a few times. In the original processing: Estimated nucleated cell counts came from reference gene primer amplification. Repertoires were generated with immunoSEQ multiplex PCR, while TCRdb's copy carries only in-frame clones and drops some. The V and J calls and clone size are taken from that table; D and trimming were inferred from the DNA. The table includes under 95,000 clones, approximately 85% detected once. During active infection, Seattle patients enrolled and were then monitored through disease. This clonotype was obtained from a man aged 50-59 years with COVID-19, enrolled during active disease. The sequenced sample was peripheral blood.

CDR3 coding DNA: TGTGCCAGCAGCCCCACATTCGGGACAGGGTTAGGGGAAAAACTGTTTTTT. Its translation is CASSPTFGTGLGEKLFF. The chain couples TRBV5-6 to TRBJ1-4; TRBD1 matches at 9 bases. The CDR3 is 17 residues long. The V segment lost 4 bases and the J segment 8 bases; nucleotides outside the gene matches: 15. CDR1 SGHDT and CDR2 YYEEEE come from the germline V gene.